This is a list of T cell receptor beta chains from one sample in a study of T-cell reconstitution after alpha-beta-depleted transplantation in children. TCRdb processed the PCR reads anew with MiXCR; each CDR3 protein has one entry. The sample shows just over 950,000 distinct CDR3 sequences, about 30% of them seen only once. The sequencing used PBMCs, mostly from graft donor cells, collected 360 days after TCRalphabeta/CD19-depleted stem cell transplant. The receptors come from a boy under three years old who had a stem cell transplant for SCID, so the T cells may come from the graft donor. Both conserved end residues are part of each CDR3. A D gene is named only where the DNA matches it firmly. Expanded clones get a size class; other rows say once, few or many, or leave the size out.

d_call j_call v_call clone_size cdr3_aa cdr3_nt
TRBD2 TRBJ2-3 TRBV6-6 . CASSYSSSGGTF TGTGCCAGCAGTTACTCCTCTAGCGGGGGGACTTTT
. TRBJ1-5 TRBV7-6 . CASSLGPKVGQPQHF TGTGCCAGCAGCTTGGGACCCAAAGTCGGTCAGCCCCAGCATTTT
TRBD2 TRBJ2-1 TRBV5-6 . CASSLEGRGGGNEQFF TGTGCCAGCAGCTTGGAGGGTCGGGGGGGAGGCAATGAGCAGTTCTTC
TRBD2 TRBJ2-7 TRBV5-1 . CASSLWTSGGYSYEQYF TGCGCCAGCAGCTTGTGGACTAGCGGGGGATACTCCTACGAGCAGTACTTC
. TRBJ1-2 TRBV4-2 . CASSQGTAGSYGYTF TGTGCCAGCAGCCAGGGCACGGCGGGTAGCTATGGCTACACCTTC
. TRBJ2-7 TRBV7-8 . CASSQRLHLFSYEQYF TGTGCCAGCTCACAGCGGCTTCACCTTTTTTCCTACGAGCAGTACTTC
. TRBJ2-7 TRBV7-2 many CASSLGSGSSYEQYF TGTGCCAGCAGCTTAGGTTCGGGGAGCTCCTACGAGCAGTACTTC
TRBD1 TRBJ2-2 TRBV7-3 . CASSLTQGTGELFF TGTGCCAGCAGCTTAACACAGGGGACCGGGGAGCTGTTTTTT
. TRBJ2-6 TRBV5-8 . CASIEIRLSGANVLTF TGTGCCAGCATCGAGATCCGTCTCTCTGGGGCCAACGTCCTGACTTTC
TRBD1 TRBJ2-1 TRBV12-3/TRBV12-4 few CASSFGTGDYNEQFF TGTGCCAGCAGTTTTGGGACAGGGGACTACAATGAGCAGTTCTTC
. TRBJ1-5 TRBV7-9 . CASSLEVGNQPQHF TGTGCCAGCAGCTTAGAGGTGGGGAATCAGCCCCAGCATTTT
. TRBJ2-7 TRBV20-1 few CSASSDARLWEQYF TGCAGTGCTAGTTCGGACGCACGCCTCTGGGAGCAGTACTTC
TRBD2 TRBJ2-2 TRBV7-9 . CASFLAGESTGELFF TGTGCCAGCTTTTTAGCGGGGGAGAGCACCGGGGAGCTGTTTTTT
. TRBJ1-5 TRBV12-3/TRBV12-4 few CASSWEGGDQPQHF TGTGCCAGCAGCTGGGAAGGGGGTGATCAGCCCCAGCATTTT
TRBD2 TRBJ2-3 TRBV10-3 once CAISERGGVDTQYF TGTGCCATCAGTGAACGGGGGGGGGTAGATACGCAGTATTTT
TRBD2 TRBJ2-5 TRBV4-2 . CASSQEGLVQETQYF TGTGCCAGCAGCCAAGAGGGACTAGTCCAAGAGACCCAGTACTTC
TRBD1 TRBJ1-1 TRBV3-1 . CASSFGQGATEAFF TGTGCCAGCAGCTTTGGACAGGGGGCCACTGAAGCTTTCTTT
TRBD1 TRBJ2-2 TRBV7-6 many CASREDRGNTGELFF TGTGCCAGCAGAGAGGACAGGGGGAACACCGGGGAGCTGTTTTTT
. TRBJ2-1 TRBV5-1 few CASSLEGTLVGYNEQFF TGCGCCAGCAGCTTGGAAGGCACACTAGTAGGGTACAATGAGCAGTTCTTC
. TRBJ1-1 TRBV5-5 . CASRTAGFSNTEAFF TGTGCCAGCAGAACCGCGGGCTTCTCGAACACTGAAGCTTTCTTT
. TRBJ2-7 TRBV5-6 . CASRRRTDFSYEQYF TGTGCCAGCAGGAGAAGGACAGATTTCTCCTACGAGCAGTACTTC
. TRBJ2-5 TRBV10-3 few CAISGPRGDRDDETQYF TGTGCCATCAGTGGCCCCCGGGGAGACCGTGACGACGAGACCCAGTACTTC
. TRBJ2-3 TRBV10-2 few CASGAGTDTQYF TGCGCCAGCGGGGCTGGCACAGATACGCAGTATTTT
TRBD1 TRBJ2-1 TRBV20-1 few CSALRDRGTNEQFF TGCAGTGCTCTTCGGGACAGGGGTACGAATGAGCAGTTCTTC
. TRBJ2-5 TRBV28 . CASSLWWESKETQYF TGTGCCAGCAGTTTATGGTGGGAATCAAAAGAGACCCAGTACTTC
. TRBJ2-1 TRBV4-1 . CASSHGILGSSYNEQFF TGCGCCAGCAGCCATGGCATACTTGGATCCTCCTACAATGAGCAGTTCTTC